One T cell receptor beta chain is described in this entry. What it recognizes is unknown. The data belong to a study of cytomegalovirus exposure and HLA in healthy donors. Study-level points and caveats: The study put 150 to 200 TCR beta chains on its list as cytomegalovirus-associated. The authors reported that TCR beta sequences could predict HLA-A and HLA-B alleles. These predictions were accurate for most subjects in the first cohort.

The PCR was carried out with 60 Vbeta primers and 13 Jbeta primers. Some clones are missing from TCRdb's copy, which holds only in-frame ones; the method was immunoSEQ multiplex PCR. The sample has 120,000 or so clones, 15% to 19% seen once. Germline CDR1 is SGHDN and CDR2 is FVKESK. The CDR3 loop spans 13 amino acids. The ends were cut back, 5 bases at V and 3 bases at J, with 8 bases in the middle. This sequence originates from a woman aged 18-35 years in good health and CMV-seronegative. The sequencing input was PBMCs. The genes are TRBV14 and TRBJ1-5; no firm D call. The CDR3 region has the DNA TGTGCCAGCAGCTACAGCATCAATCAGCCCCAGCATTTT. Protein sequence: CASSYSINQPQHF. Full variable domain (missing parts from reference TRBV14 and TRBJ1-5): EAGVTQFPSHSVIEKGQTVTLRCDPISGHDNLYWYRRVMGKEIKFLLHFVKESKQDESGMPNNRFLAERTGGTYSTLKVQPAELEDSGVYFCASSYSINQPQHFGDGTRLSIL.